This T cell receptor (beta chain) was identified in a study of T cell responses to AZD1222 COVID-19 vaccine. Study-level findings and limits: After the peak T cell response, and only then, were repertoires sampled. Clonal diversity was possibly underestimated, and white British individuals and females predominated among donors.

As regards this clone: Its antigen remains unknown.

Method: immunoSEQ multiplex PCR; TCRdb's copy keeps in-frame clones and lacks some. The sample includes more than 85,000 clones, approximately 88% seen only once; the top ten take approximately 15%. This CDR3 contains 24 residues. Sequenced material: peripheral blood, taken on day 0 of AZD1222 vaccination. The chain combines TRBV21-1 with TRBJ1-4. TRBV21-1 is flagged as a pseudogene. The sequence was collected from an adult in good health. CDR3: CASSKRPPYTGRKGFRGINEKLFF. The CDR3 region has the DNA TGTGCCAGCAGCAAAAGACCCCCGTATACAGGGAGGAAGGGGTTTCGGGGGATAAATGAAAAACTGTTTTTT.